Presented here are 9 T cell receptor beta chains from one specimen sequenced in a study of cytomegalovirus exposure and HLA in healthy donors. PCR amplification relied on 60 Vbeta primers (plus 13 Jbeta primers). This table comes from immunoSEQ multiplex PCR, and its TCRdb copy is limited to in-frame clones, with some not included. The sample consists of approximately 170,000 clones, approximately 80% of them appearing once. What was sequenced was PBMCs. The receptors stem from a female donor in good health and CMV-seronegative.

The chain combines TRBV19 with TRBJ2-2, with 9 nucleotides matching TRBD1. The V gene's germline CDR1 is LNHDA and CDR2 SQIVND (reference sequence). V lost 9 bases, J lost 4 bases, and 6 bases stayed unmatched. The CDR3 runs 14 residues. This chain's CDR3 is CASVVGQGTGELFF. The CDR3 DNA sequence: TGTGCCAGCGTTGTGGGACAGGGCACCGGGGAGCTGTTTTTT. The full variable domain, with the rest looked up from reference TRBV19 and TRBJ2-2, is DGGITQSPKYLFRKEGQNVTLSCEQNLNHDAMYWYRQDPGQGLRLIYYSQIVNDFQKGDIAEGYSVSREKKESFPLTVTSAQKNPTAFYLCASVVGQGTGELFFGEGSRLTVL.

The V gene is TRBV9, the J gene TRBJ2-5; 11 nucleotides match TRBD2. From germline, CDR1 is SGDLS and CDR2 YYNGEE. The V gene end was trimmed by 4 bases and the J gene end by 11 bases; junction bases not matched to a gene: 10. The CDR3 is 14 amino acids. The CDR3 is CASSLTSGAVEQYF. The CDR3 region has the DNA TGTGCCAGCAGCTTGACTAGCGGGGCTGTTGAGCAGTACTTC.

This clone was counted a single time. The chain is built from TRBV27 and TRBJ1-2; D not resolved. CDR1 is MNHEY, CDR2 SMNVEV, per germline (reference sequence). This CDR3 has 15 residues. Trimming took 2 bases from V and 8 from J, leaving 18 bases between them. CDR3 nucleotide sequence: TGTGCCAGCAGTTTAAGAGGAGAAAGCATAGGCGGCTACACCTTC. Translating it yields CASSLRGESIGGYTF.

The rearrangement uses TRBV9 and TRBJ1-4; D may be TRBD1 (5 bases). Germline V gene data show CDR1 as SGDLS and CDR2 as YYNGEE. The CDR3 length is 16 residues. V lost 0 bases and J 5 bases, leaving 14 bases between the germline ends. The CDR3 protein is CASSVGGRGANEKLFF. CDR3 DNA sequence: TGTGCCAGCAGCGTAGGTGGGCGGGGCGCAAATGAAAAACTGTTTTTT.

The chain joins TRBV7-2 to TRBJ1-5, with TRBD1 identical over 7 bases. Per germline, CDR1 SGHTA and CDR2 FQGNSA. Losses at the gene ends were 4 bases for V and 3 bases for J; bases not matched to a gene: 3. The CDR3 runs 14 residues. The CDR3 DNA is TGTGCCAGCAGCTCGACAGGGTTCAATCAGCCCCAGCATTTT. Its translation is CASSSTGFNQPQHF.

This chain connects TRBV5-6 to TRBJ1-1; 7 nucleotides line up with TRBD1. There are 13 residues in the CDR3. Germline assignment: CDR1 SGHDT and CDR2 YYEEEE. V gave up 0 bases and J gave up 10 bases; unmatched junction bases: 6. The CDR3, as DNA: TGTGCCAGCAGCTTGGCTAGGGGGCTTGGAGCTTTCTTT. As protein: CASSLARGLGAFF.

This clone was counted a single time. The V and J genes are TRBV2 and TRBJ2-5; D is perhaps TRBD2 (6 bases). The CDR3 has 14 amino acids. The V end lost 5 bases, the J end lost 9 bases, and 19 bases lay between the germline ends. Germline loops: CDR1 SNHLY, CDR2 FYNNEI. Here the CDR3 DNA reads TGTGCCAGCAGTAAGGGACTGGCGGGCCCAGCCCAGTACTTC. This codes for CASSKGLAGPAQYF.

The V and J genes are TRBV28 and TRBJ2-3, with 10 bases identical to TRBD2. Germline loops: CDR1 MDHEN, CDR2 SYDVKM. The CDR3 extends over 20 amino acids. Trimming at V came to 8 bases and at J to 1 base, leaving 21 bases not matched to a gene. CDR3 protein: CASSTIALAGEGEGTDTQYF. CDR3 nucleotide sequence: TGTGCCAGCTCCACGATCGCCCTAGCGGGAGAAGGGGAGGGCACAGATACGCAGTATTTT.

V usage is TRBV23-1 and J usage is TRBJ2-3; 8 bases map to TRBD2. TRBV23-1 counts as an open reading frame of uncertain function. V was clipped by 11 bases and J by 9 bases; unmatched bases: 25. The CDR3 consists of 17 residues. The CDR3 here is CADTCPCGGLRCITQYF. CDR3 coding DNA: TGCGCCGATACTTGTCCTTGCGGGGGGCTCCGTTGCATCACGCAGTATTTT.